Below, 5 T cell receptor beta chains from the same sample are listed, as sequenced in a study of identical twins (dated by TCRdb to the mid-2010s). Libraries were constructed by 5' RACE. The data were produced on an Illumina HiSeq 2000. The public sequencing data were trimmed at Q25 with fastp and processed into clonotypes with MiXCR by TCRdb, which kept only in-frame beta chains. Identical CDR3 proteins give one entry, which carries the most common genes and DNA. For this sample the table gives roughly 250,000 distinct CDR3 sequences, of which about 14% were detected only once. Approximately 10% of the sample comes from the top ten. Sequenced: memory (CD45RO+) T cells sorted from blood. Per the publication, the cell subset or site label means: CD45RO+ enriched T cells. The receptors shown here come from a woman under 30 in good health.

This chain links TRBV12-3 or TRBV12-4 with TRBJ2-1; D remains ambiguous. V lost 5 bases, J lost 3 bases, and 20 bases lay in between. The CDR3 has 17 amino acids. DNA for the CDR3: TGTGCCAGCAGTAGTCCTTCACGTGGACCGGACTACAATGAGCAGTTCTTC. Translation: CASSSPSRGPDYNEQFF.

The V call is TRBV4-3, the J call TRBJ2-5, with a tentative D call TRBD2 (5 bases). The germline gives CDR1 LGHNA, CDR2 YSLEER. This CDR3 has 15 amino acids. Trimming left V 1 base short and J 4 bases short, with 13 bases between. The CDR3 DNA sequence: TGCGCCAGCAGCCAAGGTCATTCACTAGGAGAGACCCAGTACTTC. It translates to CASSQGHSLGETQYF.

This clonotype has more than one count but fewer than ten. The chain links TRBV5-6 to TRBJ2-7; TRBD1 agrees at 9 bases. Germline V lookup: CDR1 SGHDT, CDR2 YYEEEE. Trimming took 4 bases from V and 3 from J; bases not matched to a gene: 11. The CDR3 has 16 amino acids. This chain's CDR3 is CASSLLPGQGGYEQYF. In DNA, the CDR3 is TGTGCCAGCAGCCTGCTCCCGGGACAGGGAGGCTACGAGCAGTACTTC.

There are many counts of this clonotype. CDR3 DNA: TGTGCCAGCAGTTATCCCGAGGAGCAGTACTTC. Translated: CASSYPEEQYF. The chain links TRBV6-2 or TRBV6-3 to TRBJ2-7; D ambiguous. Trimming left V 3 bases short and J 7 bases short, with 7 bases between. Germline V lookup: CDR1 MNHEY, CDR2 SVGEGT. This CDR3 has 11 amino acids.

The V and J genes are TRBV11-2 and TRBJ1-2; 11 bases align to TRBD1. The V gene end was trimmed by 5 bases and the J gene end by 4 bases; junction bases not matched to a gene: 3. Per germline, CDR1 SGHAT and CDR2 FQNNGV. The CDR3 extends over 14 amino acids. CDR3 sequence (DNA): TGTGCCAGCAGCCGGACAGGGGGCGGCTATGGCTACACCTTC. It specifies CASSRTGGGYGYTF.